A single sample gave rise to the 8 T cell receptor beta chains below, sequenced in a study of blood T cell repertoires in COVID-19. Repertoires were generated with immunoSEQ multiplex PCR, while TCRdb's copy carries only in-frame clones and drops some. The data hold fewer than 250,000 clones, with about 83% observed a single time. Sequencing was carried out using peripheral blood. These receptors all come from a human donor in a cohort sampled during active COVID-19.

J is TRBJ1-5 and V is TRBV14, with 8 bases lining up with TRBD1. The CDR3 covers 15 residues. The germline V gene encodes CDR1 SGHDN and CDR2 FVKESK. V trimming: 5 bases; J trimming: 6 bases; junction bases outside the gene matches: 9. CDR3 nucleotide sequence: TGTGCCAGCAGCTACAGGGGGGGGCAAAGTCAGCCCCAGCATTTT. This sequence encodes CASSYRGGQSQPQHF.

The V gene is TRBV2, the J gene TRBJ1-4, with 10 positions matching TRBD1. The V gene's germline CDR1 is SNHLY and CDR2 FYNNEI. This CDR3 is built from 15 residues. The V segment lost 6 bases and the J segment 8 bases; nucleotides outside the gene matches: 9. The CDR3 spells CASRADRGRQEKLFF. The CDR3 DNA reads TGTGCCAGCAGGGCTGACAGGGGGCGGCAGGAAAAACTGTTTTTT.

V gene TRBV7-9 combines with J gene TRBJ2-7; a possible D gene is TRBD1 (6 bases). The CDR3 contains 14 residues. The germline CDR1 and CDR2 sequences are SEHNR and FQNEAQ (reference sequence). V lost 1 base and J 1 base, leaving 8 bases between the germline ends. CDR3 nucleotides: TGTGCCAGCAGCTTAGAAGGACAGTCCTACGAGCAGTACTTC. It codes for CASSLEGQSYEQYF.

The rearrangement links TRBV6-6 to TRBJ2-3; no firm D call. The CDR3 runs to 12 residues. The V end was cut by 6 bases, the J end by 6 bases, with 10 bases between. Germline CDR1 MNHNY, CDR2 SVGAGI (reference sequence). The CDR3 coding sequence is TGTGCCAGCAGCCTACCTGCCGATACGCAGTATTTT. Residues: CASSLPADTQYF.

The chain joins TRBV11-2 to TRBJ1-2; D remains ambiguous. The germline CDR1 and CDR2 sequences are SGHAT and FQNNGV. V was pared by 1 base and J by 10 bases, with 10 bases between. The CDR3 loop spans 12 amino acids. CDR3 DNA sequence: TGTGCCAGCAGCTTAGTAAACAGAAACTACACCTTC. It translates to CASSLVNRNYTF.

The chain recombines TRBV3-1 (or the pseudogene TRBV3-2) with TRBJ1-2; 7 bases are shared with TRBD1. In germline, CDR1 is LGHDT, CDR2 YNNKEL (reference sequence). The V segment lost 2 bases and the J segment 6 bases; nucleotides outside the gene matches: 6. The CDR3 spans 14 residues. The CDR3 here is CASSQLKGTDGYTF. As DNA, the CDR3 is TGTGCCAGCAGCCAATTGAAGGGGACAGATGGCTACACCTTC.

V and J are TRBV7-3 and TRBJ2-3, with 9 bases matching TRBD2. CDR3 length: 15 amino acids. Germline V lookup: CDR1 SGHTA, CDR2 FQGTGA. J gave up 6 bases and V 2 bases, and 6 bases lay outside the gene matches. The CDR3 coding sequence is TGTGCCAGCAGCTTACAAGCGGGGGGCGAGGATACGCAGTATTTT. This codes for CASSLQAGGEDTQYF.

The V gene is TRBV27, the J gene TRBJ2-6, with D possibly matching TRBD1 (8 bases). The ends were cut back, 5 bases at V and 3 bases at J, with 17 bases in the middle. Germline loops: CDR1 MNHEY, CDR2 SMNVEV (reference sequence). CDR3 size: 17 residues. The CDR3 spells CASSTTGGAGGANVLTF. The CDR3 DNA is TGTGCCAGCAGTACCACAGGGGGGGCTGGTGGGGCCAACGTCCTGACTTTC.